This T cell receptor beta chain was captured in a study of T cell changes during pregnancy in multiple sclerosis. This CDR3 is built from 17 residues. The V and J ends lost 5 bases and 7 bases, in that order; junction bases with no gene match: 10. Germline CDR1 is MDHEN and CDR2 is SYDVKM. Measured with immunoSEQ multiplex PCR; TCRdb has only the in-frame clones, and not every one. The sample contains approximately 90,000 clones, about 93% of which appear only once. The chain joins TRBV28 to TRBJ2-3, with 15 bases that match TRBD2. The specimen was peripheral blood, collected in the third trimester of pregnancy. The source is a female donor with multiple sclerosis, enrolled in a pregnancy study. The CDR3 reads CASSLGLAGGLVNTQYF. The CDR3 bases are TGTGCCAGCAGTCTGGGACTAGCGGGAGGCCTCGTGAATACGCAGTATTTT.